These 27 T cell receptor beta chains were sequenced from one sample in a study of PD-L1 blockade in urothelial cancer. The time point was: peripheral blood 6 weeks after treatment start. The data were produced by immunoSEQ multiplex PCR, yet TCRdb's version contains in-frame clones alone and is incomplete. The sample holds 45,000 to 55,000 clones, approximately 84% seen once. The specimen was PBMCs, collected around atezolizumab (anti-PD-L1) treatment. All receptors come from a man aged 60-69 years with urothelial cancer.

In this sample, this clone turned up once. The genes are TRBV18 and TRBJ1-2; 9 bases line up with TRBD1. CDR1 is KGHSH, CDR2 LQKENI, per germline. The CDR3 is 16 residues long. Trimming cost V 3 bases and J 4 bases; bases outside gene matches: 9. The CDR3 bases are TGTGCCAGCTCACCGGGACAGGGTTCGGGAGCCTATGGCTACACCTTC. This sequence encodes CASSPGQGSGAYGYTF.

This clone was seen just once. This chain connects TRBV5-5 to TRBJ2-7, with TRBD1 matching 11 bases. The J segment lost 2 bases and the V segment lost 4 bases, leaving 8 bases of the junction unmatched. Germline V gene lookup returns CDR1 SGHKS and CDR2 YYEKEE (reference sequence). The CDR3 contains 16 residues. The CDR3 loop is CASSPSSGQGAYEQYF. CDR3 bases: TGTGCCAGCAGCCCGTCCTCGGGACAGGGGGCCTACGAGCAGTACTTC. Looking up the rest from reference TRBV5-5 and TRBJ2-7 gives the full variable domain: DAGVTQSPTHLIKTRGQQVTLRCSPISGHKSVSWYQQVLGQGPQFIFQYYEKEERGRGNFPDRFSARQFPNYSSELNVNALLLGDSALYLCASSPSSGQGAYEQYFGPGTRLTVT.

CDR3 sequence: CASSLDPRDTYGYTF. The CDR3 bases are TGTGCCAGCAGCTTAGACCCCCGGGACACCTATGGCTACACCTTC. The chain employs TRBV11-2 and TRBJ1-2; maybe TRBD1 (6 bases). Germline assignment: CDR1 SGHAT and CDR2 FQNNGV. V was clipped by 0 bases and J by 4 bases, with 12 bases between them. The CDR3 sequence is 15 residues long.

V gene TRBV4-1 combines with J gene TRBJ2-5, with D possibly matching TRBD2 (7 bases). The CDR3 consists of 16 residues. Trimming took off 4 bases at V and 3 bases at J, with 18 bases between the two ends. Germline CDR1 and CDR2: MGHRA and YSYEKL. CDR3 residues: CASSPLGGGNEETQYF. CDR3 in DNA: TGCGCCAGCAGCCCCCTGGGGGGGGGCAACGAAGAGACCCAGTACTTC.

The gene calls are TRBV5-1 and TRBJ2-3, with D tentatively TRBD2 (6 bases). The CDR3 length is 16 residues. Germline CDR1 and CDR2: SGHRS and YFSETQ. Trimming removed 0 bases at V and 5 bases at J, with 16 bases between. In DNA, the CDR3 is TGCGCCAGCAGCTTGGGTGGCGGGGTGTCATTAGATACGCAGTATTTT. It encodes CASSLGGGVSLDTQYF. Variable domain in full (rest from reference TRBV5-1 and TRBJ2-3): KAGVTQTPRYLIKTRGQQVTLSCSPISGHRSVSWYQQTPGQGLQFLFEYFSETQRNKGNFPGRFSGRQFSNSRSEMNVSTLELGDSALYLCASSLGGGVSLDTQYFGPGTRLTVL.

The chain links TRBV28 to TRBJ2-7, with D perhaps TRBD1 (6 bases). Germline V gene data show CDR1 as MDHEN and CDR2 as SYDVKM. V dropped 2 bases and J dropped 1 base, with 9 bases sitting between them. The CDR3 contains 14 residues. CDR3 nucleotide sequence: TGTGCCAGCAGTTTAAGGCAGGGGTCCTACGAGCAGTACTTC. The encoded protein is CASSLRQGSYEQYF.

The gene calls are TRBV10-1 and TRBJ2-5, with a tentative D call TRBD1 (5 bases). Germline V gene lookup returns CDR1 WNHNN and CDR2 SYGVQD (reference sequence). The V end was cut by 5 bases, the J end by 4 bases, with 11 bases between. The CDR3 runs 13 residues. Here the CDR3 DNA reads TGCGCCAGCAGTAAAACAGGAAGAGAGACCCAGTACTTC. Its protein is CASSKTGRETQYF.

This rearrangement joins TRBV7-9 to TRBJ1-4; D not certain. Germline CDR1 is SEHNR and CDR2 is FQNEAQ (reference sequence). The ends were cut back, 4 bases at V and 7 bases at J, with 19 bases in the middle. The CDR3 totals 16 residues. CDR3 protein: CASSSGNLGGTEKLFF. The CDR3 region has the DNA TGTGCCAGCAGCTCCGGTAATCTAGGCGGTACTGAAAAACTGTTTTTT.

The V call is TRBV5-1, the J call TRBJ1-3; 7 bases fit TRBD1. V gave up 0 bases and J gave up 0 bases; unmatched junction bases: 3. Germline V lookup: CDR1 SGHRS, CDR2 YFSETQ. CDR3 size: 16 residues. CDR3 coding DNA: TGCGCCAGCAGCTTGGCCGGGACAGCCTCTGGAAACACCATATATTTT. This translates into CASSLAGTASGNTIYF. Complete variable domain (other parts from reference TRBV5-1 and TRBJ1-3): KAGVTQTPRYLIKTRGQQVTLSCSPISGHRSVSWYQQTPGQGLQFLFEYFSETQRNKGNFPGRFSGRQFSNSRSEMNVSTLELGDSALYLCASSLAGTASGNTIYFGEGSWLTVV.

This clone was seen only a few times. Other DNA sequences in the same sample also yield this CDR3. The V gene is TRBV6-5, the J gene TRBJ1-5; 8 bases are shared with TRBD1. The CDR3 runs 15 residues. Germline V lookup: CDR1 MNHEY, CDR2 SVGAGI. V shed 2 bases and J 5 bases; nucleotides not matched to a gene: 5. CDR3 loop: CASSYTTGEDQPQHF. As DNA, the CDR3 is TGTGCCAGCAGTTACACGACAGGGGAGGATCAGCCCCAGCATTTT.

In its sample, this clone was seen once. The gene calls are TRBV11-2 and TRBJ2-3; D not certain. Germline V gene lookup returns CDR1 SGHAT and CDR2 FQNNGV. Deletions cut 1 base from V and 3 bases from J, with 8 bases between. The CDR3 totals 14 residues. CDR3 bases: TGTGCCAGCAGCTTAGCCGCACTGACAGATACGCAGTATTTT. Translation gives CASSLAALTDTQYF.

This clone was seen a few times. The V gene is TRBV30, the J gene TRBJ1-2, with 7 bases lining up with TRBD1. The germline CDR1 and CDR2 sequences are GTSNPN and SVGIG (reference sequence). J lost 8 bases, V lost 2 bases, and 14 bases had no gene match. The CDR3 consists of 15 residues. This CDR3 is CAWSRNRGAGEGYTF. CDR3 bases: TGTGCCTGGAGTCGTAACAGGGGAGCAGGGGAGGGCTACACCTTC.

This chain joins TRBV11-2 and TRBJ1-2; the match to TRBD1 covers 7 bases. This CDR3 is 16 amino acids long. V lost 5 bases to trimming and J lost 11 bases; unmatched junction nucleotides: 20. Looked up from germline, CDR1 is SGHAT and CDR2 is FQNNGV. CDR3 DNA sequence: TGTGCCAGCAGCCGCGGTGGGAGTGACAGGGTTTCAGGTTACACCTTC. Amino acid sequence: CASSRGGSDRVSGYTF.

This chain connects TRBV7-3 to TRBJ2-1; 11 positions agree with TRBD2. The length of the CDR3 is 15 residues. V shed 3 bases and J 6 bases; nucleotides not matched to a gene: 4. Per the germline V gene, CDR1 is SGHTA and CDR2 is FQGTGA. The CDR3 spells CASSLILAGVNEQFF. CDR3 in DNA: TGTGCCAGCAGCTTGATACTAGCGGGGGTCAATGAGCAGTTCTTC.

The chain links TRBV30 to TRBJ1-6; 8 bases are a match to TRBD1. CDR1 and CDR2 (germline): GTSNPN, SVGIG (reference sequence). Trimming removed 2 bases from V and 7 bases from J; junction bases left unmatched: 4. The CDR3 is made up of 14 amino acids. CDR3 sequence reads: CAWSPGTGNSPLHF. The CDR3 bases are TGTGCCTGGAGTCCCGGGACAGGAAATTCACCCCTCCACTTT.

The chain employs TRBV6-5 and TRBJ1-2; weak D call: TRBD1 (5 bases). The V gene's germline CDR1 is MNHEY and CDR2 SVGAGI. The CDR3 contains 11 residues. Deletions cut 8 bases from V and 7 bases from J, with 11 bases between. CDR3 nucleotide sequence: TGTGCCAGCGGCAGGGATTCTGGCTACACCTTC. Translation gives CASGRDSGYTF.

This clone has just one count. This chain connects TRBV11-2 to TRBJ1-1; no reliable D call. CDR3 length: 16 residues. Trimming stripped 4 bases from V and 2 bases from J, with 17 bases between. The germline gives CDR1 SGHAT, CDR2 FQNNGV. CDR3 region: CASSSGAPTTNTEAFF. CDR3 DNA: TGTGCCAGCAGCTCCGGAGCCCCAACCACCAACACTGAAGCTTTCTTT.

The J gene is TRBJ2-2, the V gene TRBV5-1, with 9 bases fitting TRBD1. V shed 3 bases and J 0 bases; nucleotides not matched to a gene: 9. Germline V gene lookup returns CDR1 SGHRS and CDR2 YFSETQ. The CDR3 runs to 18 residues. The CDR3 is CASSSGTGRSANTGELFF. CDR3 DNA: TGCGCCAGCAGCTCCGGGACAGGGCGTTCCGCGAACACCGGGGAGCTGTTTTTT.

The chain joins TRBV28 to TRBJ1-5, with 7 bases that match TRBD1. CDR1 MDHEN and CDR2 SYDVKM come from the germline V gene. The length of the CDR3 is 13 residues. With V trimmed by 6 bases and J by 7 bases, 6 bases remained unmatched. For the CDR3, the DNA is TGTGCCAGCAGGAGAGGGGGCCAGCAGCCCCAGCATTTT. Residues: CASRRGGQQPQHF.

This chain connects TRBV14 to TRBJ2-7, with 8 nucleotides matching TRBD2. CDR3 length: 16 amino acids. V gave up 0 bases and J gave up 0 bases; unmatched junction bases: 4. The germline gives CDR1 SGHDN, CDR2 FVKESK. CDR3: CASSQDSAGDSYEQYF. As DNA, the CDR3 is TGTGCCAGCAGCCAAGATTCAGCGGGGGACTCCTACGAGCAGTACTTC.

This clone has a handful of counts. V and J are TRBV7-2 and TRBJ2-3, with 11 positions matching TRBD2. After removal of 5 bases from V and 0 bases from J, the junction contained 7 bases not matched to a gene. Germline assignment: CDR1 SGHTA and CDR2 FQGNSA. This CDR3 comprises 17 residues. The CDR3: CASSIRLAGISTDTQYF. The DNA of the CDR3 is TGTGCCAGCAGCATAAGACTAGCGGGGATAAGCACAGATACGCAGTATTTT.

The chain employs TRBV11-3 and TRBJ1-1; D might be TRBD1 (6 bases). The CDR3 consists of 15 residues. CDR1 is SGHNT and CDR2 is YENEEA in the germline V gene. The V end was cut by 0 bases, the J end by 6 bases, with 14 bases between. CDR3 region: CASSLDTGSWAEAFF. The CDR3 region has the DNA TGTGCCAGCAGCTTAGATACAGGGTCCTGGGCTGAAGCTTTCTTT. Together with reference TRBV11-3 and TRBJ1-1, the CDR3 gives the full variable domain: EAGVVQSPRYKIIEKKQPVAFWCNPISGHNTLYWYLQNLGQGPELLIRYENEEAVDDSQLPKDRFSAERLKGVDSTLKIQPAELGDSAVYLCASSLDTGSWAEAFFGQGTRLTVV.

This rearrangement joins TRBV9 to TRBJ1-2; possibly TRBD1 for D (6 bases). This CDR3 comprises 15 residues. V was trimmed by 0 bases and J by 4 bases, leaving 13 bases between them. CDR1 is SGDLS and CDR2 is YYNGEE in the germline V gene. As DNA, the CDR3 is TGTGCCAGCAGCGTAGCGAGGGGGAACATCTATGGCTACACCTTC. Translated, it gives CASSVARGNIYGYTF.

The chain is built from TRBV5-6 and TRBJ1-1; D gene uncertain. V lost 3 bases to trimming and J lost 3 bases, with 9 bases between them. The CDR3 has 13 residues. Germline CDR1 SGHDT, CDR2 YYEEEE. CDR3 in DNA: TGTGCCAGCAGCTCCGGACTGGACACTGAAGCTTTCTTT. Translating gives CASSSGLDTEAFF.

This clone was detected a few times. This chain joins TRBV19 and TRBJ1-3, with TRBD1 as a possible D gene (5 bases). CDR3 length: 15 amino acids. The V gene lost 2 bases and the J gene lost 0 bases, with 8 bases spanning the gap. CDR1 and CDR2 from the germline V gene are LNHDA and SQIVND (reference sequence). In nucleotides, the CDR3 is TGTGCCAGTAGTATAACAGGAGCCTCTGGAAACACCATATATTTT. Its translation is CASSITGASGNTIYF.

The J gene is TRBJ1-1, the V gene TRBV10-2, with TRBD1 matching over 7 bases. V dropped 0 bases and J dropped 2; count of bases not matched to a gene: 9. CDR3 length: 17 residues. The germline V gene encodes CDR1 WSHSY and CDR2 SAAADI. The CDR3 reads CASSESWGTASNTEAFF. The CDR3 DNA reads TGCGCCAGCAGTGAGTCATGGGGGACAGCATCAAACACTGAAGCTTTCTTT.

V usage is TRBV11-3 and J usage is TRBJ2-7, with D tentatively TRBD1 (5 bases). V was shortened by 5 bases and J by 6 bases, with 8 bases between the two germline ends. From germline, CDR1 is SGHNT and CDR2 YENEEA. The CDR3 runs 11 residues. Written as DNA, the CDR3 is TGTGCCAGCAGCCAGGGCTCCGAGCAGTACTTC. It translates to CASSQGSEQYF.